The 18 T cell receptor beta chains presented below share a single source sample, sequenced in a study of Ad26.COV2.S vaccination and SARS-CoV-2 variants. Clones were read by immunoSEQ multiplex PCR, and TCRdb kept only the in-frame ones, dropping some. The sample has about 680,000 clones; roughly 90% are singletons. Treatment specified: roughly 20 received Ad26.COV2.S at low or high dose, single or two shots; 5 received placebo; per-sample allocation not given. At day 63 after the first vaccine or placebo injection, samples were drawn. The specimen was peripheral blood, collected in a trial of Ad26.COV2.S vaccine versus placebo. Receptors were obtained from a person aged 18 to 59 who received the Ad26.COV2.S COVID-19 vaccine or a placebo.

This chain joins TRBV6-1 and TRBJ2-7; perhaps TRBD1 as D (5 bases). The V gene's germline CDR1 is MNHNS and CDR2 SASEGT. The CDR3 covers 16 residues. Trimming removed 3 bases from V and 0 bases from J, with 15 bases in between. The CDR3 spells CASSDIGEPNSYEQYF. The DNA of the CDR3 is TGTGCCAGCAGTGATATAGGGGAACCGAACTCCTACGAGCAGTACTTC.

V is TRBV6-5 and J is TRBJ1-1; 8 positions agree with TRBD1. V trimming: 8 bases; J trimming: 6 bases; junction bases outside the gene matches: 5. Germline lookup yields CDR1 MNHEY and CDR2 SVGAGI. The CDR3 is 12 amino acids. The CDR3 spells CASAQGAAEAFF. CDR3 DNA: TGTGCCAGCGCCCAGGGGGCGGCTGAAGCTTTCTTT.

The chain couples TRBV27 to TRBJ1-5; 8 bases are a match to TRBD1. The CDR3 runs 16 residues. V lost 5 bases to trimming and J lost 1 base; unmatched junction nucleotides: 7. CDR1 MNHEY and CDR2 SMNVEV come from the germline V gene (reference sequence). In DNA, the CDR3 is TGTGCCAGCAGTCCGACCACAGGGGGGAGCAATCAGCCCCAGCATTTT. It codes for CASSPTTGGSNQPQHF.

This clone showed up many times. The rearrangement uses TRBV5-4 and TRBJ2-1, with TRBD2 matching 12 bases. Germline CDR1 SGHNT, CDR2 YYREEE (reference sequence). This CDR3 region has 16 residues. Unmatched junction bases numbered 8, after V lost 5 bases and J lost 5 bases. The CDR3 spells CASREGLAGRDNEQFF. The CDR3, as DNA: TGTGCCAGCAGGGAGGGACTAGCGGGCAGGGACAATGAGCAGTTCTTC.

The chain couples TRBV5-6 to TRBJ1-5, with TRBD1 identical over 11 bases. The CDR3 is made up of 16 amino acids. Germline lookup yields CDR1 SGHDT and CDR2 YYEEEE. Trimming at V came to 0 bases and at J to 6 bases, leaving 5 bases not matched to a gene. The CDR3 DNA reads as TGTGCCAGCAGCTTGGGGGACAGGGGGTATAGTCAGCCCCAGCATTTT. Translation: CASSLGDRGYSQPQHF.

The chain links TRBV7-6 to TRBJ1-4, with 7 positions matching TRBD1. Germline V CDR1 and CDR2: SGHVS, FNYEAQ. The CDR3 is 16 residues long. V lost 5 bases, J lost 8 bases, and 14 bases stayed unmatched. The CDR3 region is CASSGGTAYRGEKLFF. The CDR3 DNA is TGTGCCAGCAGCGGGGGGACAGCCTATCGGGGGGAAAAACTGTTTTTT.

The genes are TRBV9 and TRBJ2-5; perhaps D is TRBD1 or TRBD2 (5 bases each). Trimming stripped 3 bases from V and 0 bases from J, with 6 bases between. From germline, CDR1 is SGDLS and CDR2 YYNGEE. The CDR3 spans 13 residues. The CDR3 sequence is CASSAGHQETQYF. The CDR3, as DNA: TGTGCCAGCAGCGCGGGACACCAAGAGACCCAGTACTTC.

This rearrangement joins TRBV29-1 to TRBJ2-2, with 8 bases fitting TRBD1. This CDR3 spans 13 amino acids. V dropped 5 bases and J dropped 5; count of bases not matched to a gene: 4. Germline CDR1 and CDR2: SQVTM and ANQGSEA. In DNA form, the CDR3 reads TGCAGCGTTCGGACAGGGAGGACCGGGGAGCTGTTTTTT. Protein sequence: CSVRTGRTGELFF.

V is TRBV9 and J is TRBJ2-2; the match to TRBD2 covers 10 bases. The V gene end was trimmed by 3 bases and the J gene end by 6 bases; junction bases not matched to a gene: 14. Germline assignment: CDR1 SGDLS and CDR2 YYNGEE. The CDR3 covers 18 residues. CDR3 sequence: CASSGTHLAGVGAGELFF. The CDR3 DNA reads TGTGCCAGCAGCGGGACACACCTAGCGGGAGTTGGGGCCGGGGAGCTGTTTTTT.

The chain links TRBV15 to TRBJ1-6, with D tentatively TRBD1 (5 bases). Per the germline V gene, CDR1 is LNHNV and CDR2 is YYDKDF (reference sequence). Trimming removed 0 bases from V and 1 base from J, with 16 bases in between. The CDR3 runs to 19 residues. The CDR3 region is CATSRDLVGEVSYNSPLHF. The CDR3 region has the DNA TGTGCCACCAGCAGAGATCTCGTGGGGGAAGTGTCCTATAATTCACCCCTCCACTTT.

The chain combines TRBV19 with TRBJ1-4; the match to TRBD1 covers 11 bases. CDR3 size: 15 residues. Germline assignment: CDR1 LNHDA and CDR2 SQIVND (reference sequence). Trimming at V came to 8 bases and at J to 3 bases, leaving 5 bases not matched to a gene. CDR3 amino acids: CASRDRGSANEKLFF. CDR3 DNA: TGTGCCAGTCGGGACAGGGGGTCGGCTAATGAAAAACTGTTTTTT.

The chain employs TRBV5-1 and TRBJ2-3; D tentatively fits TRBD1 or TRBD2 (6 bases each). Germline loops: CDR1 SGHRS, CDR2 YFSETQ. The CDR3 covers 12 residues. Trimming removed 7 bases at V and 6 bases at J, with 12 bases between. In nucleotides, the CDR3 is TGCGCCAGCCAAGGGGGGTTTGATACGCAGTATTTT. Translated: CASQGGFDTQYF.

The chain carries TRBV6-2 or TRBV6-3 and TRBJ1-5; no definite D call. Trimming took 3 bases from V and 4 from J, leaving 13 bases between them. Germline assignment: CDR1 MNHEY and CDR2 SVGEGT. The CDR3 runs 15 residues. The CDR3 DNA reads as TGTGCCAGCAGTTATTCGGGAGTTCTGAATCAGCCCCAGCATTTT. Its protein is CASSYSGVLNQPQHF.

The chain is built from TRBV5-8 and TRBJ2-1; 8 bases map to TRBD2. The CDR3 loop spans 15 amino acids. V lost 0 bases to trimming and J lost 3 bases; unmatched junction nucleotides: 2. Germline assignment: CDR1 SGHTS and CDR2 YDEGEE. The CDR3 DNA is TGTGCCAGCAGCTTGGACGGGAGGGTCTACAATGAGCAGTTCTTC. The encoded protein is CASSLDGRVYNEQFF.

This clone appeared once. The chain employs TRBV14 and TRBJ1-6; TRBD1 matches 7 bases. This CDR3 contains 14 residues. CDR1 and CDR2 from the germline V gene are SGHDN and FVKESK. V shed 4 bases and J 5 bases; nucleotides not matched to a gene: 2. The CDR3 DNA follows: TGTGCCAGCAGCCGGACAGGAAATAATTCACCCCTCCACTTT. Its translation: CASSRTGNNSPLHF. Based on the CDR3 plus reference TRBV14 and TRBJ1-6, the full variable domain is EAGVTQFPSHSVIEKGQTVTLRCDPISGHDNLYWYRRVMGKEIKFLLHFVKESKQDESGMPNNRFLAERTGGTYSTLKVQPAELEDSGVYFCASSRTGNNSPLHFGNGTRLTVT.

On this clone: The sample contains more than one DNA sequence encoding this CDR3. V gene TRBV5-4 combines with J gene TRBJ2-3; D call uncertain. The V end was cut by 0 bases, the J end by 4 bases, with 3 bases between. The CDR3 extends over 12 amino acids. Germline CDR1 SGHNT, CDR2 YYREEE (reference sequence). CDR3 nucleotides: TGTGCCAGCAGCTTGGTTGCAGATACGCAGTATTTT. Amino acids: CASSLVADTQYF.

The CDR3 sequence: CASSQEGTPSGPDNEQFF. CDR3 coding DNA: TGTGCCAGCAGCCAAGAGGGTACCCCTAGCGGGCCCGACAATGAGCAGTTCTTC. This chain links TRBV3-1 (or the pseudogene TRBV3-2) with TRBJ2-1, with 8 bases identical to TRBD2. Germline V lookup: CDR1 LGHDT, CDR2 YNNKEL (reference sequence). The CDR3 consists of 18 residues. With V trimmed by 0 bases and J by 5 bases, 12 bases remained unmatched.

This clone has just one count. V gene TRBV27 combines with J gene TRBJ1-1, with D tentatively TRBD1 (5 bases). This CDR3 contains 13 residues. Looked up from germline, CDR1 is MNHEY and CDR2 is SMNVEV (reference sequence). V was pared by 6 bases and J by 7 bases, with 15 bases between. The CDR3 region has the DNA TGTGCCAGCAGCCTTATCCGACAGAGTGAAGCTTTCTTT. Protein: CASSLIRQSEAFF.